The present TCR beta chain was sequenced within a study of control samples from healthy donors and cancer patients. This clone was found a few times. CDR1 is SNHLY, CDR2 FYNNEI, per germline. Trimming took 6 bases from V and 7 from J; bases not matched to a gene: 3. The CDR3 has 13 residues. Sequencing used immunoSEQ multiplex PCR; TCRdb keeps in-frame clones, though not all of them. The sample holds 90,000 to 150,000 clones; 70% to 90% are singletons and the top ten take approximately 3.5%. Specimen: blood. V is TRBV2 and J is TRBJ2-2; the match to TRBD2 covers 9 bases. The sequence was collected from a man aged 40-49 years in good health. CDR3 protein: CASSLAGNGELFF. For the CDR3, the DNA is TGTGCCAGCAGCCTAGCGGGGAACGGGGAGCTGTTTTTT. Filled out from reference TRBV2 and TRBJ2-2, the complete variable domain reads EPEVTQTPSHQVTQMGQEVILRCVPISNHLYFYWYRQILGQKVEFLVSFYNNEISEKSEIFDDQFSVERPDGSNFTLKIRSTKLEDSAMYFCASSLAGNGELFFGEGSRLTVL.